The text below deals with one T cell receptor (beta chain). What this receptor recognizes is not known. Per-base qualities were not stored, and no clone one base away is much larger. This sample includes further DNA sequences coding for the same CDR3. This sample is drawn from a study of cytomegalovirus exposure and HLA in healthy donors (dated by TCRdb to between 2016 and 2019). For the study in its entirety: According to an earlier analysis of several hundred of the donors, roughly 180 million T cells yielded some 110 million unique TCR beta sequences and about 280 Gb of sequence data. All discovery cohort repertoires had been generated on a single sequencing platform. The genetic ancestry cluster associated with self-reported Caucasian donors included about 84% of the approximately 430 genotyped donors. Along with the approximately 700-subject first cohort, a separate validation cohort of over a hundred different subjects was used. Because of strong linkage in the cohort, roughly 5 DR-DQ haplotypes were treated as single units for association and clustering. High-throughput TCR immunosequencing, statistical association of individual TCRs with disease status, and machine learning were combined to predict cytomegalovirus infection status. A later genetic analysis used genome-wide SNP genotypes for about 65% of the roughly 670 donors, treating that subset as a discovery cohort. To decide whether each TCR beta V gene segment behaved as functional or pseudogenic, an earlier analysis of some 540 of the donors relied on high-throughput TCR beta sequencing. Among about 400 genotyped donors of the cohort, an average of around 240,000 unique TCR beta nucleotide sequences was sequenced per donor, of which 15% to 20% were non-productive. About 320 gigabases of sequencing data and 78 million or so unique TCR sequences were included in an early release covering 550 to 650 HLA-typed donors. Donor age, sex, ethnicity and CMV serostatus were collected together with the repertoire data. Class I and class II HLA loci were covered by the typing at four-digit resolution. The study aimed to test whether signatures of past pathogen exposure could be identified by cataloging public T cell receptors. A later analysis re-analyzed previously published TCR beta repertoires from 500 to 700 donors and added high-resolution HLA genotyping to study TCR occurrence patterns. The number of donors typed differed by locus, with roughly 620-630 for A, B, C, DRB1 and DQB1, 522 for DQA1, 600 to 610 for DPA1, and roughly 450 for DPB1. The T cell repertoires of 670 or so subjects were profiled by immunosequencing and related to cytomegalovirus serostatus. The later analysis used no new phenotypic data to find candidate immune exposures, relying instead on TCR beta sequences and their occurrence across donors.

The cohort was made up of roughly 670 healthy bone marrow donors. Cohort members were all nominally healthy when sampled, although unrecorded immune exposures were likely present. The donor tested CMV seropositive, placing the donor among the 250 to 350 seropositive members of the cohort. A peripheral blood sample was collected from each donor, and TCR beta sequencing was performed on peripheral blood mononuclear cells. The Qiagen DNeasy Blood Extraction Kit was used to extract genomic DNA from the blood cell samples. Libraries were constructed by the immunoSEQ multiplex PCR assay. A mixture of 60 forward primers for TCR Vbeta segments and 13 reverse primers for TCR Jbeta segments was used in the multiplex PCR. The CDR3 region of rearranged TCR beta genes was amplified from genomic DNA by a multiplex PCR assay. The amplified TCR beta libraries were sequenced on the Illumina HiSeq System as 87-base-pair reads. As for how the authors treated the data: Across the roughly 670 repertoires, a later analysis counted 78 million or so unique TCR beta chains, around 10 million of which were shared by at least two donors. Raw reads were error-corrected and collapsed into unique sequences with a nearest-neighbor algorithm that merged closely related sequences to remove PCR and sequencing errors. V, D and J gene segments were assigned by aligning CDR3 sequences to IMGT reference sequences. For a sequence to be retained, at least a six-nucleotide match to both a V gene segment and a J gene segment was required. A rearrangement counted as productive if the CDR3 had no stop codons and remained in frame with V and J, and every other rearrangement counted as non-productive. CDR3 was defined by IMGT convention, running from the second conserved V-encoded cysteine to the conserved J-encoded phenylalanine. The earlier analysis of some 580 of the donors excluded any sequence lacking an unambiguous match to a single V gene segment. An earlier analysis of several hundred of the donors called V segments functional above 56.7% productive rearrangements and segregating when the between-donor standard deviation exceeded 5%. A statistical classification framework was built to diagnose cytomegalovirus status from the catalog of TCR beta chain sequences. In a later analysis, TCR nucleotide sequences were compared against IMGT/GENE-DB human TR gene sequences so that V and J genes could be assigned. A later analysis assigned CDR3 sequences and most-parsimonious VDJ recombination scenarios with the TCRdist pipeline. A later analysis defined each TCR beta chain by its CDR3 amino acid sequence plus V-gene family, and excluded reads lacking a unique V-gene family. To address suspected cross-contamination and a sequencing artifact, a later analysis removed several hundred highly shared, low-generation-probability nucleotide sequences. In a later analysis, a clonal expansion index was calculated for each public chain from normalized within-repertoire ranks of inferred template counts. In a later analysis, generation probabilities were computed using a VDJ recombination model fitted to out-of-frame rearrangements, and the results were checked against IGoR. In a later analysis, TCR-TCR, TCR-HLA and TCR-CMV co-occurrence was scored with hypergeometric tests, and a repertoire-size bias correction was applied to TCR pairs. False discovery rates were estimated in a later analysis by permuting HLA or CMV assignments 20 times. In a later analysis, co-occurring TCRs were grouped with DBSCAN, and TCRdist sequence similarity was added when clustering was performed within HLA-allele-positive subsets. For co-occurrence clustering, repertoires with fewer than 30,000 or more than 120,000 public chains were excluded, along with roughly 5 repertoires with anomalous nucleotide sharing. In its TCRdb copy, this immuneACCESS table keeps in-frame sequences only and misses some clones. Where compared with another copy, unresolved V genes explain less than half of these, and the others have no known cause. The D gene and trimming were derived from the DNA, and the V and J assignments and clone size from that table. For this sample the table gives under 200,000 clones, of which 65% to 85% were detected only once. Together, the top ten hold 5% to 6% of the sample.

What the study reported, not specific to this receptor: In both the original and validation cohorts, the classifier was reported to diagnose cytomegalovirus status with high specificity and sensitivity. An earlier analysis of 587 of the donors showed that most TCR beta V segments appeared in productive rearrangements either about 87% or about 30% of the time, which broadly matched IMGT annotations. Most TCR sequences were seen in very few donors, while some public TCRs were found in many individuals. A cluster of highly shared sequence variants was judged likely to be a technical artifact of the sequencing pipeline. About 17 rarely observed V segments, including chromosome 9 orphons, were excluded from the earlier analysis of about 610 of the donors because counts were too low. The cohort was sequenced for TCR beta chains only, and without alpha or paired-chain data the features that could be detected were limited. A later analysis associated approximately 17,000 TCR beta sequences with specific HLA alleles at a false discovery rate of 0.05. A later analysis reported that several top co-occurrence clusters appeared linked to parvovirus B19, influenza, CMV and Epstein-Barr virus. In a later analysis, HLA-associated TCR beta chains were found to be more clonally expanded and to have lower generation probabilities than equally common non-associated chains. A further reported finding was that TCR beta sequences accurately predicted the HLA-A and HLA-B alleles for most subjects in the first cohort. The only immune exposure information available for the cohort was CMV serostatus. It was suggested by the authors that the approach could potentially be generalized to other disease states and immunological phenotypes. A later genetic analysis associated a missense DCLRE1C variant with V-gene and J-gene trimming of TCR beta chains, and an independent cohort replicated the association. The study listed approximately 150 TCR beta chains as associated with cytomegalovirus. A few of the identified cytomegalovirus-associated TCR beta chains were confirmed in vitro to be specific for cytomegalovirus antigens. Most CMV-associated TCR beta chains appeared to be HLA-restricted in a later analysis, and the HLA associations seemed to be driven largely by CMV exposure. Because some donors lacked HLA typing at each locus, the association tests relied only on the typed subset. According to a later genetic analysis, donors in an Asian-associated ancestry cluster had fewer N-insertions in productive TCRs than the approximately 650-donor mean. According to a later analysis, TCR association rates differed among HLA loci, with DRB1 alleles showing the most associated TCRs and HLA-C alleles showing the fewest. Correlated functional status among segregating V segments might reflect linkage disequilibrium, but an unknown experimental factor could not be ruled out. The presence/absence analyses assumed that sequencing depth was roughly uniform across donors, and that assumption may not be true. When HLA alleles, especially DR and DQ, strongly co-occurred, attributing TCR associations to individual alleles was difficult.

What was sequenced was PBMCs. The receptor comes from a woman in her 30s in good health and CMV-seropositive.

CDR3 sequence: CASSLGTSGYNEQFF. At the DNA level, the sequence is TGTGCCAGCAGTTTAGGGACTAGCGGATACAATGAGCAGTTCTTC. The rearrangement joined TRBV28 to TRBJ2-1; TRBD2 fits 11 bases in the junction. The germline V gene encodes CDR1 MDHEN and CDR2 SYDVKM. From cysteine to phenylalanine, the CDR3 is 15 amino acids long. Only CDR3 DNA is held: 45 bases, read in frame from base 1. Ends trimmed: V by 2 bases, J by 4 bases; bases unmatched to a gene: 1. The full variable domain, completed from the reference TRBV28 and TRBJ2-1 proteins outside the CDR3, reads DVKVTQSSRYLVKRTGEKVFLECVQDMDHENMFWYRQDPGLGLRLIYFSYDVKMKEKGDIPEGYSVSREKKERFSLILESASTNQTSMYLCASSLGTSGYNEQFFGPGTRLTVL.